Below, 25 T cell receptor beta chains from the same sample are listed, as sequenced in a study of blood T cell repertoires in COVID-19. Produced via immunoSEQ multiplex PCR; TCRdb's table is partial and in-frame only. This table holds under 30,000 clones, 84% found once. Material: peripheral blood. These receptors came from a man older than 75 with active COVID-19.

The chain carries TRBV7-9 and TRBJ2-1; D gene ambiguous. Trimming shortened V by 0 bases and J by 8 bases, and 2 bases separated the two germline ends. Germline assignment: CDR1 SEHNR and CDR2 FQNEAQ (reference sequence). This CDR3 has 11 residues. CDR3: CASSLAYEQFF. The CDR3 region has the DNA TGTGCCAGCAGCTTAGCCTATGAGCAGTTCTTC.

The chain is built from TRBV2 and TRBJ2-1; perhaps TRBD1 as D (6 bases). Between the trimmed V and J ends, which lost 6 bases and 1 base, there was a span of 16 bases. The germline V gene encodes CDR1 SNHLY and CDR2 FYNNEI. The CDR3 extends over 16 amino acids. The CDR3 loop is CASSLWGLSSYNEQFF. The CDR3 nucleotides are TGTGCCAGCAGCCTTTGGGGGCTTTCGTCCTACAATGAGCAGTTCTTC.

This CDR3 reads CASSHGGPGANVLTF. CDR3 sequence (DNA): TGCGCCAGCAGCCACGGGGGGCCTGGGGCCAACGTCCTGACTTTC. The chain uses TRBV5-1 and TRBJ2-6, with a weak D call TRBD2 (7 bases). Looked up from germline, CDR1 is SGHRS and CDR2 is YFSETQ. With 4 bases removed from V and 2 bases from J, the gap between germline ends came to 10 bases. This CDR3 has 15 amino acids.

The CDR3 here is CASSEVPSRGSSATNEKLFF. The CDR3 bases are TGTGCCAGCAGTGAGGTCCCTTCTCGGGGGTCCAGTGCAACTAATGAAAAACTGTTTTTT. The J gene is TRBJ1-4, the V gene TRBV6-1, with a weak D call TRBD1 (5 bases). Germline-derived CDR1 and CDR2 are MNHNS and SASEGT. V lost 3 bases and J lost 0, with 23 bases in between. The CDR3 spans 20 residues.

The chain has TRBV5-1 and TRBJ1-5; 11 nucleotides line up with TRBD1. The germline V gene has CDR1 SGHRS and CDR2 YFSETQ. V shed 4 bases, J shed 4 bases, and the junction held 7 bases outside the gene matches. The CDR3 extends over 16 amino acids. CDR3 loop: CASSPGTGGFNQPQHF. The DNA of the CDR3 is TGCGCCAGCAGCCCCGGGACAGGGGGTTTTAATCAGCCCCAGCATTTT.

The J gene is TRBJ1-1, the V gene TRBV6-5, with 7 bases that match TRBD1. V gave up 7 bases and J gave up 5 bases; unmatched junction bases: 10. The CDR3 is 14 residues long. Germline V gives CDR1 MNHEY, CDR2 SVGAGI. This chain's CDR3 is CASTWTGKGTEAFF. The CDR3 DNA is TGTGCCAGCACATGGACAGGAAAGGGGACTGAAGCTTTCTTT.

V usage is TRBV18 and J usage is TRBJ1-3; TRBD1 might be the D (5 bases). Germline V gene data show CDR1 as KGHSH and CDR2 as LQKENI. V was clipped by 6 bases and J by 7 bases, with 13 bases between them. This CDR3 has 13 amino acids. CDR3 nucleotides: TGTGCCAGCTCTTTCGACAGCGCCAACACCATATATTTT. It encodes CASSFDSANTIYF. The whole variable domain, filled in from reference TRBV18 and TRBJ1-3, reads NAGVMQNPRHLVRRRGQEARLRCSPMKGHSHVYWYRQLPEEGLKFMVYLQKENIIDESGMPKERFSAEFPKEGPSILRIQQVVRGDSAAYFCASSFDSANTIYFGEGSWLTVV.

This clone was picked up one time. CDR3 bases: TGTGCCAGTAGTAGCCCGAGGAAGCAGGGGGGTGCGAGGCCCCAGCATTTT. It encodes CASSSPRKQGGARPQHF. This chain joins TRBV19 and TRBJ1-5, with 7 positions matching TRBD1. The junction had 18 bases not matched to a gene; V was cut back by 4 bases and J by 9 bases. CDR1 and CDR2 from the germline V gene are LNHDA and SQIVND (reference sequence). The CDR3 runs to 17 residues.

The V call is TRBV19, the J call TRBJ1-1, with D possibly TRBD1 on 5 matching bases. The ends were cut back, 0 bases at V and 5 bases at J, with 13 bases in the middle. Germline V CDR1 and CDR2: LNHDA, SQIVND (reference sequence). This CDR3 is 15 amino acids long. In DNA, the CDR3 is TGTGCCAGTAGTATAGATGACACGGGGGTTACTGAAGCTTTCTTT. Residues: CASSIDDTGVTEAFF.

This sequence joins TRBV3-1 (or the pseudogene TRBV3-2) and TRBJ2-1; D is possibly TRBD1 (6 bases). Trimming pared 4 bases from V and 2 bases from J, leaving 12 bases between. This CDR3 region has 15 residues. Germline loops: CDR1 LGHDT, CDR2 YNNKEL (reference sequence). CDR3 sequence reads: CASSPEQGPYNEQFF. The DNA for the CDR3 is TGTGCCAGCAGCCCGGAACAGGGACCCTACAATGAGCAGTTCTTC.

The CDR3 DNA reads TGTGCCAGCAGCTTAGTCGATGAGTTCGAGGGGGTCTACTACGAGCAGTACTTC. It translates to CASSLVDEFEGVYYEQYF. The rearrangement uses TRBV11-3 and TRBJ2-7; possible D gene TRBD1, 6 bases. The CDR3 contains 18 residues. Trimming removed 1 base from V and 3 bases from J, with 22 bases in between. Germline V gives CDR1 SGHNT, CDR2 YENEEA.

The CDR3: CASGSPGGEKLFF. As DNA, the CDR3 is TGTGCCAGCGGCTCGCCGGGAGGTGAAAAACTGTTTTTT. V is TRBV6-5 and J is TRBJ1-4; D is unclear. Trimming removed 8 bases from V and 7 bases from J, with 14 bases in between. The CDR3 length is 13 residues. From germline, CDR1 is MNHEY and CDR2 SVGAGI.

The rearrangement links TRBV29-1 to TRBJ1-1; 9 bases match TRBD1. The CDR3 length is 13 residues. The V gene end was trimmed by 8 bases and the J gene end by 5 bases; junction bases not matched to a gene: 9. CDR1 SQVTM and CDR2 ANQGSEA come from the germline V gene. The chain's CDR3 is CSSDRGGETEAFF. The CDR3, as DNA: TGCAGCTCGGACAGGGGAGGAGAGACTGAAGCTTTCTTT.

The chain is built from TRBV2 and TRBJ2-7, with D maybe TRBD2 (5 bases). CDR3 length equals 15 residues. V shed 6 bases and J shed 1 base, with 16 bases lying between them. Germline V gene sequence: CDR1 SNHLY, CDR2 FYNNEI. The CDR3 here is CASRSGSQASYEQYF. The CDR3 DNA reads as TGTGCCAGCAGATCGGGGAGCCAAGCATCCTACGAGCAGTACTTC.

This clone showed up just once. The V and J genes are TRBV30 and TRBJ2-7, with D perhaps matching TRBD1 (6 bases). CDR3 length: 12 amino acids. Trimming took 0 bases from V and 7 from J, leaving 10 bases between them. Germline loops: CDR1 GTSNPN, CDR2 SVGIG (reference sequence). CDR3 loop: CAWSVTGKEQYF. CDR3 coding DNA: TGTGCCTGGAGTGTAACAGGGAAAGAGCAGTACTTC.

The J gene is TRBJ1-6, the V gene TRBV5-1; D is possibly TRBD1 (6 bases). CDR3 length equals 14 residues. Deletions cut 0 bases from V and 7 bases from J, with 8 bases between. Germline lookup yields CDR1 SGHRS and CDR2 YFSETQ. CDR3 bases: TGCGCCAGCAGCTTGGAGGGGGTGAATTCACCCCTCCACTTT. It yields the protein CASSLEGVNSPLHF.

This clone was seen a single time. The chain recombines TRBV5-4 with TRBJ2-5; 7 bases are a match to TRBD1. Germline CDR1 is SGHNT and CDR2 is YYREEE (reference sequence). The CDR3 extends over 14 amino acids. With V trimmed by 4 bases and J by 3 bases, 6 bases remained unmatched. The CDR3 DNA is TGTGCCAGCAGCCGGCACAGGGGAGAAGAGACCCAGTACTTC. Translation: CASSRHRGEETQYF.

The chain combines TRBV7-9 with TRBJ1-4, with 7 bases matching TRBD1. The V segment lost 5 bases and the J segment 0 bases; nucleotides outside the gene matches: 0. CDR1 and CDR2 (germline): SEHNR, FQNEAQ (reference sequence). The CDR3 totals 14 residues. CDR3 residues: CASSDRATNEKLFF. In DNA, the CDR3 is TGTGCCAGCAGCGACAGGGCAACTAATGAAAAACTGTTTTTT.

The chain uses TRBV9 and TRBJ2-1, with TRBD2 matching over 9 bases. Germline loops: CDR1 SGDLS, CDR2 YYNGEE. The CDR3 is 16 residues long. Trimming took 2 bases from V and 6 from J; bases not matched to a gene: 9. The CDR3: CASSVQAGGPINEQFF. CDR3 nucleotides: TGTGCCAGCAGCGTCCAAGCGGGGGGACCTATCAATGAGCAGTTCTTC.

This clone was counted a single time. The chain employs TRBV11-2 and TRBJ1-4, with 9 bases identical to TRBD1. Germline trimming cut 5 bases from V and 7 bases from J; bases unmatched to any gene: 11. CDR3 length: 16 residues. Germline CDR1 is SGHAT and CDR2 is FQNNGV. The CDR3 region is CASSHRWGTGPEKLFF. The CDR3 DNA sequence: TGTGCCAGCAGCCATAGATGGGGGACAGGGCCTGAAAAACTGTTTTTT. The full variable domain, its missing parts supplied by reference TRBV11-2 and TRBJ1-4, is EAGVAQSPRYKIIEKRQSVAFWCNPISGHATLYWYQQILGQGPKLLIQFQNNGVVDDSQLPKDRFSAERLKGVDSTLKIQPAKLEDSAVYLCASSHRWGTGPEKLFFGSGTQLSVL.

In its sample, this clone was seen once. The genes are TRBV6-4 and TRBJ1-2; D remains unclear. Trimming removed 0 bases from V and 4 bases from J, with 9 bases in between. The V gene's germline CDR1 is MRHNA and CDR2 SNTAGT. CDR3 length: 14 amino acids. CDR3 region: CASSDSGGTYGYTF. The CDR3 bases are TGTGCCAGCAGTGACTCAGGCGGAACCTATGGCTACACCTTC.

This clone was seen more than once but under ten times. The rearrangement uses TRBV5-6 and TRBJ2-2; 8 bases are shared with TRBD1. Trimming cost V 2 bases and J 1 base; bases outside gene matches: 10. This CDR3 is 18 amino acids long. The germline V gene encodes CDR1 SGHDT and CDR2 YYEEEE. The CDR3 here is CASSFKLKGQGNTGELFF. The DNA for the CDR3 is TGTGCCAGCAGCTTCAAACTAAAAGGACAGGGGAACACCGGGGAGCTGTTTTTT.

The genes are TRBV5-1 and TRBJ2-4, with 8 bases matching TRBD1. The germline CDR1 and CDR2 sequences are SGHRS and YFSETQ. The ends lost 3 bases at V and 0 bases at J; junction bases unmatched: 5. The CDR3 covers 16 residues. The CDR3 DNA reads TGCGCCAGCAGCTCCGGACAGGGCTTAGCCAAAAACATTCAGTACTTC. Its translation: CASSSGQGLAKNIQYF.

In DNA form, the CDR3 reads TGTGCCAGTAGGCGGGACAGAATAGCAGGGCCCCAGCATTTT. It specifies CASRRDRIAGPQHF. This chain links TRBV19 with TRBJ1-5; TRBD1 matches at 7 bases. The CDR3 runs 14 residues. Germline V gene sequence: CDR1 LNHDA, CDR2 SQIVND (reference sequence). The V gene end was trimmed by 6 bases and the J gene end by 9 bases; junction bases not matched to a gene: 11.

This clone was seen a few times. One end of the junction is discordant with germline, which a read error may explain. The chain links TRBV19 to TRBJ2-7; 9 bases are shared with TRBD2. Per the germline V gene, CDR1 is LNHDA and CDR2 is SQIVND (reference sequence). The length of the CDR3 is 15 residues. The CDR3 region is CASSIYGTSSHEQYF. The CDR3 nucleotides read TGTGCCAGTAGTATATACGGGACTAGCTCCCACGAGCAGTACTTC.